The 16 T cell receptor beta chains below were found in one sample sequenced in a study of T cells in localized non-small cell lung cancer. Using immunoSEQ multiplex PCR, the repertoire was profiled, and TCRdb retains in-frame clones only, with some absent. The table has approximately 11,000 clones, roughly nine tenths seen once. The sample was peripheral blood, taken before any cancer treatment. The receptor set was obtained from a male donor aged 60 or over with stage III lung adenocarcinoma.

The rearrangement uses TRBV29-1 and TRBJ2-1; the D gene is possibly TRBD2 (5 bases). The germline V gene encodes CDR1 SQVTM and CDR2 ANQGSEA. This CDR3 is built from 13 residues. V shed 4 bases and J shed 6 bases, with 13 bases lying between them. This CDR3 reads CSVASGALNEQFF. CDR3 bases: TGCAGCGTTGCCAGCGGAGCGCTCAATGAGCAGTTCTTC.

The chain joins TRBV7-8 to TRBJ2-1; TRBD2 is a possible D gene (5 bases). The V gene's germline CDR1 is SGHVS and CDR2 FQNEAQ. The CDR3 is 13 amino acids. Trimming took 5 bases from V and 8 from J, leaving 13 bases between them. This CDR3 is CASSQPTSYEQFF. CDR3 nucleotides: TGTGCCAGCAGCCAGCCCACTAGTTATGAGCAGTTCTTC.

The chain carries TRBV27 and TRBJ2-5; 13 bases map to TRBD2. Unmatched junction bases numbered 6, after V lost 4 bases and J lost 4 bases. There are 16 residues in the CDR3. CDR1 and CDR2 (germline): MNHEY, SMNVEV (reference sequence). The CDR3 region is CASSSGLAGEGETQYF. The CDR3 DNA follows: TGTGCCAGCAGTTCCGGACTAGCGGGAGAGGGAGAGACCCAGTACTTC.

The rearrangement joins TRBV21-1 to TRBJ2-1; the DNA was not compared with TRBD2, the D call given in the table. TRBV21-1 is recorded as a pseudogene. The CDR3 length is 18 residues. The CDR3 coding sequence is TGTGCCAGCAGCACGAACCCGGCGGCCTACCGTTCCTACAATGAGCAGTTCTTC. Translation gives CASSTNPAAYRSYNEQFF.

The V and J genes are TRBV2 and TRBJ2-2, with D unclear. V lost 4 bases to trimming and J lost 2 bases, with 8 bases between them. This CDR3 contains 14 residues. CDR1 and CDR2 from the germline V gene are SNHLY and FYNNEI. CDR3 bases: TGTGCCAGCAGTGCCTTGCGCAACACCGGGGAGCTGTTTTTT. Translating gives CASSALRNTGELFF.

For the CDR3, the DNA is TGCAGCGTTGCGGGGGAGACCCAGTACTTC. Translation: CSVAGETQYF. This chain joins TRBV29-1 and TRBJ2-5; D possibly corresponds to TRBD2 (5 bases). Germline values: CDR1 SQVTM, CDR2 ANQGSEA. The CDR3 runs 10 residues. V shed 4 bases and J shed 5 bases, with 5 bases lying between them.

Details on this clone: Other DNA sequences from this sample encode an identical CDR3 as well. V is TRBV4-2 and J is TRBJ2-2; unclear D gene. The CDR3 runs 12 residues. V dropped 1 base and J dropped 4 bases, with 1 base sitting between them. Per germline, CDR1 LGHNA and CDR2 YNFKEQ. The CDR3 coding sequence is TGTGCCAGCAGCCAAGTCACCGGGGAGCTGTTTTTT. Its protein is CASSQVTGELFF.

This rearrangement joins TRBV29-1 to TRBJ2-1; the D gene is possibly TRBD1 (5 bases). The CDR3 totals 16 residues. Germline CDR1 is SQVTM and CDR2 is ANQGSEA. Between the trimmed V and J ends, which lost 1 base and 0 bases, there was a span of 13 bases. CDR3 region: CSVEGAGQSSYNEQFF. The CDR3 DNA follows: TGCAGCGTTGAAGGAGCAGGGCAGAGCTCCTACAATGAGCAGTTCTTC.

This clone has just one count. The chain has TRBV6-6 and TRBJ2-7; 8 nucleotides agree with TRBD2. V lost 6 bases to trimming and J lost 9 bases; unmatched junction nucleotides: 13. The germline gives CDR1 MNHNY, CDR2 SVGAGI (reference sequence). The CDR3 consists of 14 residues. The CDR3 bases are TGTGCCAGCAGCCCGGGACTAGGAGTTGAACTGCAGTACTTC. It codes for CASSPGLGVELQYF.

The genes are TRBV10-1 and TRBJ2-6; no reliable D call. This CDR3 contains 18 residues. Per the germline V gene, CDR1 is WNHNN and CDR2 is SYGVQD (reference sequence). V lost 5 bases and J 5 bases, leaving 22 bases between the germline ends. The CDR3 protein is CASSNTPIAQSRANVLTF. The CDR3, as DNA: TGCGCCAGCAGTAATACCCCGATCGCACAAAGTCGGGCCAACGTCCTGACTTTC.

The chain combines TRBV2 with TRBJ2-3; 7 nucleotides align to TRBD1. The CDR3 has 14 amino acids. Germline V gene sequence: CDR1 SNHLY, CDR2 FYNNEI. V lost 1 base to trimming and J lost 6 bases; unmatched junction nucleotides: 4. The CDR3 loop is CASSEGRGYDTQYF. CDR3 bases: TGTGCCAGCAGTGAAGGCAGGGGGTATGATACGCAGTATTTT.

This chain connects TRBV11-2 to TRBJ2-2; D is perhaps TRBD1 (5 bases). Trimming removed 7 bases at V and 4 bases at J, with 19 bases between. CDR1 and CDR2 from the germline V gene are SGHAT and FQNNGV. The CDR3 runs to 16 residues. CDR3 protein: CASMAQLGAITGELFF. The DNA for the CDR3 is TGTGCCAGCATGGCTCAGCTTGGGGCCATCACCGGGGAGCTGTTTTTT.

The rearrangement joins TRBV5-1 to TRBJ1-1; tentatively, D is TRBD1 (5 bases). The germline V gene has CDR1 SGHRS and CDR2 YFSETQ. The CDR3 extends over 13 amino acids. Trimming took 4 bases from V and 5 from J, leaving 12 bases between them. CDR3 in amino acids: CASSRGGWTEAFF. The CDR3 DNA follows: TGCGCCAGCAGCCGCGGGGGGTGGACTGAAGCTTTCTTT. Together with reference TRBV5-1 and TRBJ1-1, the CDR3 gives the full variable domain: KAGVTQTPRYLIKTRGQQVTLSCSPISGHRSVSWYQQTPGQGLQFLFEYFSETQRNKGNFPGRFSGRQFSNSRSEMNVSTLELGDSALYLCASSRGGWTEAFFGQGTRLTVV.

This clone came up a few times. The chain is built from TRBV7-9 and TRBJ2-7; no clear D. V was trimmed by 3 bases and J by 6 bases, leaving 6 bases between them. The CDR3 covers 11 residues. Germline V gene lookup returns CDR1 SEHNR and CDR2 FQNEAQ (reference sequence). CDR3 coding DNA: TGTGCCAGCAGCTTGGTAAGCGAGCAGTACTTC. It is translated as CASSLVSEQYF.

V and J are TRBV7-2 and TRBJ2-7; 8 bases fit TRBD2. The ends lost 1 base at V and 4 bases at J; junction bases unmatched: 6. The CDR3 covers 15 residues. CDR1 SGHTA and CDR2 FQGNSA come from the germline V gene. CDR3 DNA sequence: TGTGCCAGCAGCTTAGTCTTAGCGGGACCGTACGAGCAGTACTTC. Protein: CASSLVLAGPYEQYF.

This chain uses TRBV5-4 with TRBJ1-4, with a weak D call TRBD1 (6 bases). V lost 4 bases and J 3 bases, leaving 13 bases between the germline ends. Germline V CDR1 and CDR2: SGHNT, YYREEE (reference sequence). This CDR3 spans 15 amino acids. The CDR3 DNA reads as TGTGCCAGCAGCGTCCGAAAGGGGGCTAATGAAAAACTGTTTTTT. It translates to CASSVRKGANEKLFF. The full variable domain, rest sourced from reference TRBV5-4 and TRBJ1-4, is ETGVTQSPTHLIKTRGQQVTLRCSSQSGHNTVSWYQQALGQGPQFIFQYYREEENGRGNFPPRFSGLQFPNYSSELNVNALELDDSALYLCASSVRKGANEKLFFGSGTQLSVL.